The entry below describes one TCR beta chain. Its matching antigen is unknown. Sequence at one end of the junction differs from germline and may be a read error. The record originates from a study of early T cells in non-severe SARS-CoV-2 infection. Study summary: Chains were unpaired, as sequencing was done on bulk RNA from unsorted whole blood. Study-level findings and limits: There was a bias toward anti-spike CD8 responses in VDJdb matching, which missed private and CD4 specificities.

The CDR3 is 13 amino acids. CDR1 and CDR2 (germline): MNHEY, SVGEGT. Individual cDNA molecules received unique molecular identifiers during library preparation. TCRdb recomputed calls from the 5' RACE reads with MiXCR, one row per CDR3 protein. The sample yields about 76,000 distinct CDR3 sequences, 11% seen once. This sequence joins TRBV6-2 or TRBV6-3 and TRBJ2-7; perhaps D is TRBD1 or TRBD2 (5 bases each). Sequencing was carried out using whole blood. This TCR was recovered from an adult who was a healthcare worker with PCR-confirmed SARS-CoV-2 infection or an uninfected control (not recorded which). The chain's CDR3 is CASRPPGLYEQHF. The CDR3 DNA sequence: TGTGCCAGCAGGCCCCCGGGGCTTTACGAGCAGCACTTC.